The 5 T cell receptor beta chains listed next were all sequenced from one sample in a study of cytomegalovirus exposure and HLA in healthy donors. Researchers ran the PCR with 60 Vbeta and 13 Jbeta primers. Data came from immunoSEQ multiplex PCR; TCRdb stores just in-frame clones and leaves some out. The sample contains approximately 100,000 clones, about four fifths of which appear only once. Sequenced: PBMCs. These TCRs come from a woman in her thirties or forties in good health and CMV-seronegative.

The chain employs TRBV4-2 and TRBJ1-1; D may be TRBD1 (6 bases). CDR1 is LGHNA and CDR2 is YNFKEQ in the germline V gene. Deletions cut 6 bases from V and 9 bases from J, with 17 bases between. CDR3 length equals 13 residues. DNA of the CDR3: TGTGCCAGCAGTCCCGACAGGTGGGGACAAGCTTTCTTT. Amino acid sequence: CASSPDRWGQAFF.

This chain uses TRBV30 with TRBJ1-2; D gene ambiguous. V was trimmed by 3 bases and J by 4 bases, leaving 9 bases between them. CDR1 GTSNPN and CDR2 SVGIG come from the germline V gene (reference sequence). CDR3 length: 12 amino acids. The CDR3 region has the DNA TGTGCCTGGAGGGTGGACTCCTATGGCTACACCTTC. The encoded protein is CAWRVDSYGYTF.

The rearrangement uses TRBV7-2 and TRBJ2-1, with unresolved D. Trimming removed 5 bases at V and 4 bases at J, with 9 bases between. There are 13 residues in the CDR3. Germline loops: CDR1 SGHTA, CDR2 FQGNSA. CDR3 region: CASSTTHYNEQFF. CDR3 bases: TGTGCCAGCAGCACTACTCATTACAATGAGCAGTTCTTC.

This chain links TRBV7-2 with TRBJ1-1, with 9 positions matching TRBD1. Looked up from germline, CDR1 is SGHTA and CDR2 is FQGNSA. CDR3 length: 14 amino acids. V lost 6 bases and J lost 3; bases outside the gene matches: 5. CDR3 bases: TGTGCCAGCAGGACAGGGGGGCCTTACACTGAAGCTTTCTTT. Amino acids: CASRTGGPYTEAFF.

The rearrangement links TRBV18 to TRBJ2-3; TRBD2 might be the D (6 bases). This CDR3 comprises 15 residues. Trimming pared 6 bases from V and 4 bases from J, leaving 17 bases between. Germline CDR1 KGHSH, CDR2 LQKENI. CDR3 sequence: CASSPEGLGSDTQYF. The CDR3 DNA reads TGTGCCAGCTCCCCGGAGGGGTTAGGGTCAGATACGCAGTATTTT. Supplemented by reference TRBV18 and TRBJ2-3, the full variable domain reads NAGVMQNPRHLVRRRGQEARLRCSPMKGHSHVYWYRQLPEEGLKFMVYLQKENIIDESGMPKERFSAEFPKEGPSILRIQQVVRGDSAAYFCASSPEGLGSDTQYFGPGTRLTVL.